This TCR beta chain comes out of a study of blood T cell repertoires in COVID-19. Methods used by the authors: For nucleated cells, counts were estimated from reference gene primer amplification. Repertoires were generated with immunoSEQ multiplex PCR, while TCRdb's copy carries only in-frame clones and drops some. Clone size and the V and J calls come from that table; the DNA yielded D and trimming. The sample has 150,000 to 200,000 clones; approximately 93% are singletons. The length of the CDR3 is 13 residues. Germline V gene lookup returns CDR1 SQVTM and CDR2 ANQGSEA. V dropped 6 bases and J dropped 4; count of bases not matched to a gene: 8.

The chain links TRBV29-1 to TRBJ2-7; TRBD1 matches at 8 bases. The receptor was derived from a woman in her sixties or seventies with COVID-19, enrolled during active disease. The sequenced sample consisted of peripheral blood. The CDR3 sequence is CSVAGQGWYEQYF. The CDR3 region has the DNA TGCAGCGTAGCTGGACAGGGTTGGTACGAGCAGTACTTC.